Presented here are 9 T cell receptor beta chains from one specimen sequenced in a study of control samples from healthy donors and cancer patients. Only in-frame clones appear in the TCRdb table, and some are missing; sequencing was by immunoSEQ multiplex PCR. This sample has 100,000 to 150,000 clones, with over 85% found just once. The sample was blood. These receptors all come from a man aged 18 to 30 in good health.

The V call is TRBV21-1, the J call TRBJ2-5; the table's D gene call, TRBD2, was not cross checked with the DNA. TRBV21-1 is a pseudogene locus. This CDR3 spans 11 amino acids. CDR3 coding DNA: TGTGCCAGCACTCTAATAGAGACCCAGTACTTC. Translation: CASTLIETQYF.

The chain combines TRBV4-2 with TRBJ2-2; the D is unclear. Germline V gene lookup returns CDR1 LGHNA and CDR2 YNFKEQ. V lost 0 bases to trimming and J lost 6 bases, with 8 bases between them. The CDR3 sequence is 14 residues long. CDR3 coding DNA: TGTGCCAGCAGCCAAGATAAACAAGCCGGGGAGCTGTTTTTT. It translates to CASSQDKQAGELFF.

The chain carries TRBV5-4 and TRBJ1-1; D call uncertain. The V and J ends lost 2 bases and 3 bases respectively, with 5 bases between them. This CDR3 is built from 12 residues. Germline V gives CDR1 SGHNT, CDR2 YYREEE (reference sequence). The CDR3 here is CASSFLYTEAFF. CDR3 in DNA: TGTGCCAGCAGCTTCCTTTACACTGAAGCTTTCTTT.

Note on this clone: Other DNA sequences within the sample encode an identical CDR3. The chain uses TRBV3-1 (or the pseudogene TRBV3-2) and TRBJ1-1; 7 bases align to TRBD1. Germline CDR1 LGHDT, CDR2 YNNKEL (reference sequence). The junction had 2 bases not matched to a gene; V was cut back by 3 bases and J by 4 bases. The length of the CDR3 is 13 residues. The CDR3 sequence is CASSQAGGTEAFF. CDR3 in DNA: TGTGCCAGCAGCCAGGCAGGGGGCACTGAAGCTTTCTTT.

This clone was found once. The chain has TRBV6-5 and TRBJ2-7; 10 positions agree with TRBD2. V lost 6 bases and J lost 6; bases outside the gene matches: 8. The CDR3 totals 14 residues. Germline CDR1 and CDR2: MNHEY and SVGAGI. CDR3 in DNA: TGTGCCAGCAGGAGCGGGACTAGCGAACTCGAGCAGTACTTC. As protein: CASRSGTSELEQYF.

The rearrangement links TRBV27 to TRBJ2-3; 10 bases agree with TRBD2. The J segment lost 1 base and the V segment lost 5 bases, leaving 9 bases of the junction unmatched. Germline CDR1 and CDR2: MNHEY and SMNVEV (reference sequence). The CDR3 covers 17 residues. This CDR3 is CASSPGLAVRGTDTQYF. The CDR3 nucleotides are TGTGCCAGCAGTCCCGGACTAGCGGTTAGGGGCACAGATACGCAGTATTTT.

J is TRBJ2-1 and V is TRBV5-1; D is perhaps TRBD1 (5 bases). Germline V gives CDR1 SGHRS, CDR2 YFSETQ. Trimming left V 0 bases short and J 1 base short, with 8 bases between. The CDR3 consists of 15 residues. The chain's CDR3 is CASSLEGRSYNEQFF. DNA for the CDR3: TGCGCCAGCAGCTTGGAGGGGCGATCCTACAATGAGCAGTTCTTC. The variable domain in full, completed from reference TRBV5-1 and TRBJ2-1, reads KAGVTQTPRYLIKTRGQQVTLSCSPISGHRSVSWYQQTPGQGLQFLFEYFSETQRNKGNFPGRFSGRQFSNSRSEMNVSTLELGDSALYLCASSLEGRSYNEQFFGPGTRLTVL.

This CDR3 is CASSEARVTGNQPQHF. For the CDR3, the DNA is TGTGCCAGCAGTGAAGCTAGGGTAACGGGCAATCAGCCCCAGCATTTT. The chain combines TRBV6-1 with TRBJ1-5; D remains unclear. CDR1 MNHNS and CDR2 SASEGT come from the germline V gene. V was clipped by 0 bases and J by 2 bases, with 11 bases between them. The CDR3 sequence is 16 residues long.

About this clone itself: Other DNA sequences within the sample encode an identical CDR3. The rearrangement joins TRBV5-1 to TRBJ1-1; tentatively, D is TRBD1 (6 bases). The CDR3 extends over 14 amino acids. Germline lookup yields CDR1 SGHRS and CDR2 YFSETQ. V lost 0 bases and J 0 bases, leaving 6 bases between the germline ends. The CDR3 DNA follows: TGCGCCAGCAGCTTGGGGGGGCTGAACACTGAAGCTTTCTTT. The encoded protein is CASSLGGLNTEAFF.